This T cell receptor (beta chain) was recovered during a study of regulatory T cells in long-lasting Graves disease. General observations from the study: Favored gene segments in persistent disease were TRBV28, TRBJ1-2 and TRBJ2-5.

Library construction for TCR beta used iRepertoire HTBI primers and Arm-PCR of CDR3 regions. A single record per CDR3 protein comes from TCRdb applying MiXCR to the multiplex PCR reads. Altogether more than 300,000 distinct CDR3 sequences are present, roughly 24% being singletons, with the ten largest covering around a quarter. The V gene end was trimmed by 2 bases and the J gene end by 0 bases; junction bases not matched to a gene: 3. This CDR3 spans 15 amino acids. Germline CDR1 SGHAT, CDR2 FQNNGV. At least ten counts were recorded for this clonotype. Its antigen is still unknown. Time point defined: persistent/refractory GD, antithyroid drugs over 5 years with positive TRAb. The TCR library was made from RNA extracted from PBMCs.

The sample consisted of peripheral blood mononuclear cells (PBMCs), taken when the disease was refractory, from a patient treated with antithyroid drugs. This receptor was taken from a woman aged 40 to 49 with Graves disease. The chain employs TRBV11-2 and TRBJ1-1, with 7 nucleotides matching TRBD1. Written as DNA, the CDR3 is TGTGCCAGCAGCTTATACAGGGGTATGAACACTGAAGCTTTCTTT. Amino acid sequence: CASSLYRGMNTEAFF.